A single sample is the source of the 29 T cell receptor beta chains below, sequenced in a study of CD8 T cells in ankylosing spondylitis. TCRdb processed the 5' RACE reads anew with MiXCR; each CDR3 protein has one entry. This table holds under 120,000 distinct CDR3 sequences, about 24% found once. Specimen: synovial fluid, either unsorted or a sorted T cell fraction (not recorded which). The source is a male donor with ankylosing spondylitis.

This clonotype was counted between two and nine times. J is TRBJ1-1 and V is TRBV2; TRBD1 is a possible D gene (6 bases). The CDR3 totals 15 residues. The germline V and J ends were trimmed by 6 bases and 2 bases, with 16 bases remaining between them. Germline CDR1 is SNHLY and CDR2 is FYNNEI. The CDR3 loop is CASRIPGTLNTEAFF. The CDR3 bases are TGTGCCAGCAGAATTCCCGGGACACTTAACACTGAAGCTTTCTTT.

The V call is TRBV3-1, the J call TRBJ2-1; D unresolved. This CDR3 comprises 13 residues. The V and J ends lost 2 bases and 8 bases respectively, with 10 bases between them. Germline CDR1 LGHDT, CDR2 YNNKEL (reference sequence). Written as DNA, the CDR3 is TGTGCCAGCAGCCAATCCTTGTGGGATGAGCAGTTCTTC. Translation: CASSQSLWDEQFF.

This sequence joins TRBV20-1 and TRBJ2-2; tentatively, D is TRBD1 or TRBD2 (7 bases each). Trimming left V 1 base short and J 1 base short, with 16 bases between. This CDR3 has 17 amino acids. Germline CDR1 and CDR2: DFQATT and SNEGSKA (reference sequence). As DNA, the CDR3 is TGCAGTGCTAGAGGGGGTCAGGGGGGGATGAACACCGGGGAGCTGTTTTTT. Its translation is CSARGGQGGMNTGELFF.

This clonotype was picked up a small number of times. The chain joins TRBV7-2 to TRBJ1-3, with D possibly being TRBD1 (5 bases). The germline V gene has CDR1 SGHTA and CDR2 FQGNSA. This CDR3 contains 16 residues. V was shortened by 2 bases and J by 3 bases, with 14 bases between the two germline ends. The CDR3 DNA follows: TGTGCCAGCAGCTTATCTGGGACCTCAGGTGGAAACACCATATATTTT. Translating it yields CASSLSGTSGGNTIYF.

This clonotype was seen a handful of times. This rearrangement joins TRBV4-2 to TRBJ2-1; 10 bases agree with TRBD1. Looked up from germline, CDR1 is LGHNA and CDR2 is YNFKEQ. With V trimmed by 0 bases and J by 0 bases, 14 bases remained unmatched. CDR3 length: 21 residues. DNA of the CDR3: TGTGCCAGCAGCCAAGATAGAGTCCGGGACAGGGGCCTTAGCTCCTACAATGAGCAGTTCTTC. Protein product: CASSQDRVRDRGLSSYNEQFF.

As DNA, the CDR3 is TGTGCCAGCAGCTCGATAAGACTAGCGGGAGGGATAACCTACGAGCAGTACTTC. Its protein is CASSSIRLAGGITYEQYF. The V gene is TRBV11-2, the J gene TRBJ2-7, with TRBD2 matching 14 bases. CDR3 length: 18 amino acids. Unmatched junction bases numbered 10, after V lost 4 bases and J lost 2 bases. From germline, CDR1 is SGHAT and CDR2 FQNNGV.

This clonotype was detected many times. The chain joins TRBV13 to TRBJ2-1, with TRBD1 as a possible D gene (6 bases). CDR1 is PRHDT and CDR2 is FYEKMQ in the germline V gene (reference sequence). The CDR3 sequence is 15 residues long. Trimming shortened V by 4 bases and J by 5 bases, and 15 bases separated the two germline ends. The chain's CDR3 is CASSSLDRINNEQFF. The CDR3 DNA is TGTGCCAGCAGCTCGTTAGACAGGATAAACAATGAGCAGTTCTTC.

Only a few counts were recorded for this clonotype. The rearrangement links TRBV18 to TRBJ2-1; possibly TRBD1 for D (5 bases). CDR3 length: 15 amino acids. Germline V gene lookup returns CDR1 KGHSH and CDR2 LQKENI. V was clipped by 2 bases and J by 4 bases, with 12 bases between them. CDR3 bases: TGTGCCAGCTCACCAGAGCAGGGAACGTACAATGAGCAGTTCTTC. It encodes CASSPEQGTYNEQFF.

V usage is TRBV11-3 and J usage is TRBJ2-3; D is perhaps TRBD2 (6 bases). CDR3 length: 13 amino acids. Germline V gene data show CDR1 as SGHNT and CDR2 as YENEEA. V was cut by 10 bases and J by 7 bases, with 18 bases left in between. The CDR3 here is CATEGRERNTQYF. The CDR3 DNA is TGTGCCACGGAGGGACGGGAGAGGAATACGCAGTATTTT.

This clonotype was detected ten times or more. The chain carries TRBV7-9 and TRBJ1-4, with D uncertain. CDR1 SEHNR and CDR2 FQNEAQ come from the germline V gene (reference sequence). The V and J ends lost 1 base and 0 bases respectively, with 9 bases between them. There are 16 residues in the CDR3. For the CDR3, the DNA is TGTGCCAGCAGCTTAGATATCGGGACAACTAATGAAAAACTGTTTTTT. Its translation is CASSLDIGTTNEKLFF.

The chain recombines TRBV4-2 with TRBJ2-5; D may be TRBD1 (7 bases). Germline CDR1 and CDR2: LGHNA and YNFKEQ. Trimming removed 0 bases from V and 0 bases from J, with 14 bases in between. The CDR3 is made up of 17 amino acids. As DNA, the CDR3 is TGTGCCAGCAGCCAAGATTCGGGCAGGGGGGACCAAGAGACCCAGTACTTC. Encoded protein: CASSQDSGRGDQETQYF.

The chain combines TRBV7-2 with TRBJ1-1; D remains unclear. This CDR3 spans 15 amino acids. V lost 1 base and J lost 1, with 10 bases in between. CDR1 and CDR2 (germline): SGHTA, FQGNSA. CDR3 bases: TGTGCCAGCAGCTTAGGGCCGGTGCCGAACACTGAAGCTTTCTTT. This encodes CASSLGPVPNTEAFF.

This clonotype was counted a few times. The genes are TRBV7-2 and TRBJ2-1, with D maybe TRBD2 (6 bases). The V end lost 3 bases, the J end lost 2 bases, and 14 bases lay between the germline ends. Germline V gene data show CDR1 as SGHTA and CDR2 as FQGNSA. The CDR3 sequence is 16 residues long. CDR3 loop: CASSLSGAPTYNEQFF. In DNA form, the CDR3 reads TGTGCCAGCAGCTTGTCGGGAGCGCCAACCTACAATGAGCAGTTCTTC.

The chain has TRBV5-1 and TRBJ2-2; tentative D call: TRBD1 (5 bases). The CDR3 loop spans 15 amino acids. Germline V gene data show CDR1 as SGHRS and CDR2 as YFSETQ. Trimming took 0 bases from V and 4 from J, leaving 10 bases between them. The CDR3 sequence: CASSLGLGRTGELFF. CDR3 in DNA: TGCGCCAGCAGCTTGGGCCTGGGGCGCACCGGGGAGCTGTTTTTT.

The chain carries TRBV6-1 and TRBJ2-1; 8 nucleotides agree with TRBD1. Germline CDR1 and CDR2: MNHNS and SASEGT. V dropped 4 bases and J dropped 4; count of bases not matched to a gene: 6. This CDR3 contains 15 residues. The CDR3 DNA follows: TGTGCCAGCAGTGCCAGGGGGCCCCAATACAATGAGCAGTTCTTC. Residues: CASSARGPQYNEQFF.

This clonotype has just a few counts. The chain links TRBV6-1 to TRBJ2-1, with 10 bases lining up with TRBD1. CDR1 and CDR2 (germline): MNHNS, SASEGT. The junction had 4 bases not matched to a gene; V was cut back by 4 bases and J by 4 bases. The CDR3 has 15 residues. DNA of the CDR3: TGTGCCAGCAGTGCCGGGACAGGGGAATACAATGAGCAGTTCTTC. This translates into CASSAGTGEYNEQFF.

The chain employs TRBV19 and TRBJ1-2, with TRBD1 identical over 8 bases. The CDR3 has 14 residues. The V and J ends lost 7 bases and 7 bases, in that order; junction bases with no gene match: 11. Germline V lookup: CDR1 LNHDA, CDR2 SQIVND (reference sequence). CDR3 nucleotide sequence: TGTGCCAGTACCCCAATTCAGGGGGCTGGTGGCTACACCTTC. Its protein product is CASTPIQGAGGYTF.

The chain carries TRBV3-1 and TRBJ2-1; 9 nucleotides line up with TRBD1. Germline CDR1 LGHDT, CDR2 YNNKEL (reference sequence). The CDR3 totals 15 residues. V gave up 4 bases and J gave up 4 bases; unmatched junction bases: 5. The CDR3 DNA reads as TGTGCCAGCAGCCTGGGACAGGGCCATTACAATGAGCAGTTCTTC. Translated: CASSLGQGHYNEQFF.

V and J are TRBV7-2 and TRBJ2-7, with unresolved D. The germline CDR1 and CDR2 sequences are SGHTA and FQGNSA. V lost 8 bases, J lost 2 bases, and 13 bases lay in between. The length of the CDR3 is 13 residues. DNA for the CDR3: TGTGCCAGCTGCCAGTTACCAACCTACGAGCAGTACTTC. Translation: CASCQLPTYEQYF.

The rearrangement uses TRBV5-1 and TRBJ2-1; 11 bases are a match to TRBD2. Germline V gene lookup returns CDR1 SGHRS and CDR2 YFSETQ. V shed 0 bases, J shed 8 bases, and the junction held 4 bases outside the gene matches. This CDR3 is 15 amino acids long. The DNA for the CDR3 is TGCGCCAGCAGCTTGGGAGGGACTAGCGGACATGAGCAGTTCTTC. This codes for CASSLGGTSGHEQFF.

This clonotype turned up a few times. This chain uses TRBV19 with TRBJ2-3, with TRBD2 identical over 11 bases. Germline CDR1 and CDR2: LNHDA and SQIVND (reference sequence). Unmatched junction bases numbered 7, after V lost 6 bases and J lost 2 bases. The CDR3 is 16 amino acids. The CDR3: CASRARGLAVTDTQYF. In nucleotides, the CDR3 is TGTGCCAGTAGGGCTCGGGGACTAGCGGTCACAGATACGCAGTATTTT.

This clonotype was picked up many times. The chain couples TRBV10-3 to TRBJ1-5; 12 bases agree with TRBD1. CDR3 length: 17 residues. V shed 3 bases and J 2 bases; nucleotides not matched to a gene: 5. Germline CDR1 reads ENHRY; CDR2 reads SYGVKD. DNA of the CDR3: TGTGCCATCAGTGAAGGGACAGGGGGCCAGGGCAATCAGCCCCAGCATTTT. Protein product: CAISEGTGGQGNQPQHF.

The gene calls are TRBV12-3 or TRBV12-4 and TRBJ2-5; TRBD2 is a possible D gene (6 bases). Trimming cost V 5 bases and J 5 bases, with 30 bases left between them. The CDR3 spans 19 residues. In DNA form, the CDR3 reads TGTGCCAGCAGTCCAGAAAGGGGTGGCGGGATACGATGGAAGGAGACCCAGTACTTC. This sequence encodes CASSPERGGGIRWKETQYF.

This clonotype was seen more than once but under ten times. V gene TRBV20-1 combines with J gene TRBJ2-7; the match to TRBD2 covers 9 bases. Germline CDR1 DFQATT, CDR2 SNEGSKA (reference sequence). This CDR3 is 12 amino acids long. V lost 6 bases and J lost 7; bases outside the gene matches: 7. DNA for the CDR3: TGCAGTGCCGTAACCCTAGCGGGAGAGCAGTACTTC. Translation gives CSAVTLAGEQYF.

V gene TRBV6-1 combines with J gene TRBJ2-7; the match to TRBD2 covers 8 bases. After removal of 6 bases from V and 7 bases from J, the junction contained 11 bases not matched to a gene. Germline V gene lookup returns CDR1 MNHNS and CDR2 SASEGT. The CDR3 runs 14 residues. The CDR3 region is CASSSGRPEGEQYV. The CDR3 region has the DNA TGTGCCAGCAGCAGCGGGAGACCCGAGGGGGAGCAGTACGTC.

The chain uses TRBV19 and TRBJ1-1; D call uncertain. Germline CDR1 is LNHDA and CDR2 is SQIVND (reference sequence). Trimming left V 7 bases short and J 1 base short, with 4 bases between. The CDR3 sequence is 11 residues long. CDR3 in amino acids: CASIRNTEAFF. The CDR3 nucleotides read TGTGCCAGTATACGGAACACTGAAGCTTTCTTT.

The chain recombines TRBV7-9 with TRBJ2-7; TRBD1 might be the D (5 bases). In germline, CDR1 is SEHNR, CDR2 FQNEAQ (reference sequence). The CDR3 has 13 amino acids. Trimming shortened V by 4 bases and J by 7 bases, and 14 bases separated the two germline ends. CDR3 nucleotides: TGTGCCAGCAGCTCCCACGATAGGGGAGAGCAGTACTTC. Protein sequence: CASSSHDRGEQYF.

This clonotype was recorded a few times. The chain carries TRBV11-2 and TRBJ2-1; 9 nucleotides match TRBD2. The CDR3 consists of 15 residues. Germline CDR1 reads SGHAT; CDR2 reads FQNNGV. J lost 8 bases, V lost 6 bases, and 11 bases had no gene match. The CDR3 DNA follows: TGTGCCAGCAGTCGAGGGACTAGCAATATCGATGAGCAGTTCTTC. Amino acids: CASSRGTSNIDEQFF.

The rearrangement joins TRBV2 to TRBJ1-1; TRBD1 might be the D (5 bases). Trimming removed 7 bases at V and 7 bases at J, with 25 bases between. Germline V gene lookup returns CDR1 SNHLY and CDR2 FYNNEI. The CDR3 loop spans 16 amino acids. CDR3 in DNA: TGTGCCAGCAATCGGCCGGAGAAGAGCGGGAGGGGTGAAGCTTTCTTT. Protein: CASNRPEKSGRGEAFF.